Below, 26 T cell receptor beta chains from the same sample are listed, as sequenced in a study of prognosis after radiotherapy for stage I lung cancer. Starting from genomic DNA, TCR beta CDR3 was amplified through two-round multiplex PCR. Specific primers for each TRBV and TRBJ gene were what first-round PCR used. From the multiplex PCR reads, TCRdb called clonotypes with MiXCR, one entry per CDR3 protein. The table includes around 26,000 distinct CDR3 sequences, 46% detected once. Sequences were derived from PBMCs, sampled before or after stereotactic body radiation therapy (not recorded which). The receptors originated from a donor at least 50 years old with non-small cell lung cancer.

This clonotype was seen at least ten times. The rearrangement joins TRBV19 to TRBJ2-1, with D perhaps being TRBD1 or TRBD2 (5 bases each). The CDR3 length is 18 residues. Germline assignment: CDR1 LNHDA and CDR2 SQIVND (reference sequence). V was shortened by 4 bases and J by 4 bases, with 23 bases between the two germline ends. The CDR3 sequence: CASSKKTSGTDDYNEQFF. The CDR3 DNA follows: TGTGCCAGTAGTAAAAAAACCTCCGGGACGGACGATTACAATGAGCAGTTCTTC.

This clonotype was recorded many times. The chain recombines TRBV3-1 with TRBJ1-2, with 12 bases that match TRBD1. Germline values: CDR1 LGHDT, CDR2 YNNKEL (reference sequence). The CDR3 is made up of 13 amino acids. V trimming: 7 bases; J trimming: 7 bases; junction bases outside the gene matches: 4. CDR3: CASTGQGAGGYTF. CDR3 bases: TGTGCCAGCACGGGACAGGGGGCAGGTGGCTACACCTTC.

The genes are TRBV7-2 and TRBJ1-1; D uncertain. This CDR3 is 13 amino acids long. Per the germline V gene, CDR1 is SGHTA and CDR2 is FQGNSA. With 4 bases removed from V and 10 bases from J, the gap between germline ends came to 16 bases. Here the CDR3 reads CASSYFIGDGAFF. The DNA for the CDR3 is TGTGCCAGCAGCTACTTCATCGGGGATGGAGCTTTCTTT.

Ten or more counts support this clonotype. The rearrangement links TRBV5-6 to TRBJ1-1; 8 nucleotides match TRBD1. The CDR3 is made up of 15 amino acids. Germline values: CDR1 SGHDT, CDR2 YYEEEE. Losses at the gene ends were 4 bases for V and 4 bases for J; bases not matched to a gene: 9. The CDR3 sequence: CASSPQGALVTEAFF. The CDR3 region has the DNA TGTGCCAGCAGCCCCCAGGGGGCGCTCGTCACTGAAGCTTTCTTT.

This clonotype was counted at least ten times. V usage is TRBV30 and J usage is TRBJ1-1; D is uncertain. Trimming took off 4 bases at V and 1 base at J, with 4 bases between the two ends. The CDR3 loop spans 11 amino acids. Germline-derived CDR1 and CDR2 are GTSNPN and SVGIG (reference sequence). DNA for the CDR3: TGTGCCTGGAATTGGAACACTGAAGCTTTCTTT. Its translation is CAWNWNTEAFF.

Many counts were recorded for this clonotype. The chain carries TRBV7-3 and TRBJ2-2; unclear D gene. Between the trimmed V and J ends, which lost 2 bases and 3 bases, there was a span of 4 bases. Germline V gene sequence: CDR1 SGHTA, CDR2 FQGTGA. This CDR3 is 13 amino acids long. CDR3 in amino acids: CASSLGYTGELFF. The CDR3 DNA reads TGTGCCAGCAGCTTAGGTTACACCGGGGAGCTGTTTTTT.

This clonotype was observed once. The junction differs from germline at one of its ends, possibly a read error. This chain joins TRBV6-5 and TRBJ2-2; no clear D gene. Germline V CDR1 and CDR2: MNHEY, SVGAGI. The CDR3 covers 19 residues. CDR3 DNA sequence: TGTGCCAGCAGTTACTCGAATGCGGCTTGTGTCTCGAACACCGTGGAGCTGTTTTTT. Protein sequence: CASSYSNAACVSNTVELFF.

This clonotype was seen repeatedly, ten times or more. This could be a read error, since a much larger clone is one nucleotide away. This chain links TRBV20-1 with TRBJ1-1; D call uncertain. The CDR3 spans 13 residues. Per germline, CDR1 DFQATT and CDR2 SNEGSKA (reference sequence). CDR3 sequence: CSTRPTANTEAFF. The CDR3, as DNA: TGCAGTACTAGGCCCACAGCGAACACTGAAGCTTTCTTT.

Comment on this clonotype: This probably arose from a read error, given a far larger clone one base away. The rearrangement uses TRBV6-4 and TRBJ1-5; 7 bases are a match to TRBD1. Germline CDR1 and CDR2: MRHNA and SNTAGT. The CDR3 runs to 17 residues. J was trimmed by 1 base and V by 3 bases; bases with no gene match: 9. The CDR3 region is CASSESPGQISNQPQHF. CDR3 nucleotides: TGTGCCAGCAGTGAATCCCCGGGACAGATAAGCAATCAGCCCCAGCATTTT.

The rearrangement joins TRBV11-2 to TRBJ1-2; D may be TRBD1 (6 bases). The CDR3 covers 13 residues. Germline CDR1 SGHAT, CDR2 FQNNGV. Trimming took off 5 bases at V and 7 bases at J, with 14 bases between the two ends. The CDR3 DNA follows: TGTGCCAGCAGCGGGCGGGGGGCGCTTGGCTACACCTTC. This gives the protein CASSGRGALGYTF.

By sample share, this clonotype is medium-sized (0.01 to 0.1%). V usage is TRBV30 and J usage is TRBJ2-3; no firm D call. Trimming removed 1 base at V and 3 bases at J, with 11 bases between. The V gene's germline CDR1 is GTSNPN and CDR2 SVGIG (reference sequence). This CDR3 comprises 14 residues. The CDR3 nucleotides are TGTGCCTGGAGTGCACGAAGACCGACAGATACGCAGTATTTT. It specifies CAWSARRPTDTQYF.

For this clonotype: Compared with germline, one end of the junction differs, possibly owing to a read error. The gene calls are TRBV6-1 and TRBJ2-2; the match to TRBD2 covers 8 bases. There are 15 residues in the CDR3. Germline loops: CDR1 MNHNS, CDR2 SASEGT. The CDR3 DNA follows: TGTGCCAGCAGGCCGGGGGGGCTGAGCACCGGGGAGCTTTTTTTT. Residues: CASRPGGLSTGELFF.

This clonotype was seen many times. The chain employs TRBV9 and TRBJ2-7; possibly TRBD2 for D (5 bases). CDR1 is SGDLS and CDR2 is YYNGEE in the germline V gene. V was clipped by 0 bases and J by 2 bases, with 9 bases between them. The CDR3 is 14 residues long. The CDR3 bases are TGTGCCAGCAGCGTAGATGCGGGCACCTACGAGCAGTACTTC. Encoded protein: CASSVDAGTYEQYF.

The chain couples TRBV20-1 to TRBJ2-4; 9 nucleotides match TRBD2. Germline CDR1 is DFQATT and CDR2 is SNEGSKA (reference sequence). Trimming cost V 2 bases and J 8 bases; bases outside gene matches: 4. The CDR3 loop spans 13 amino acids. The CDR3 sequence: CSARWAGGDIQYF. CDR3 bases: TGCAGTGCTAGATGGGCGGGAGGGGACATTCAGTACTTC.

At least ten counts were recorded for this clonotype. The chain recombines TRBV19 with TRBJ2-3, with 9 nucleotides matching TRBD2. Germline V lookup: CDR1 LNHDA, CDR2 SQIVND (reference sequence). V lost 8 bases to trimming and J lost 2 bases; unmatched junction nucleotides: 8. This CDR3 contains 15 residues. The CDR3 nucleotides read TGTGCCAGTTCCGAAAGCGGGGGGACCACAGATACGCAGTATTTT. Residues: CASSESGGTTDTQYF.

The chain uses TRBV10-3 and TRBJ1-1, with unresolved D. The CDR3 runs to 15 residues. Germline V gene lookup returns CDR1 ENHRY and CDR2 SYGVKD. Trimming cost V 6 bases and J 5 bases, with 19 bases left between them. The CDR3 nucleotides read TGTGCCATCAGCTTTTCTCCCCTTTGGAGGACTGAAGCTTTCTTT. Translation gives CAISFSPLWRTEAFF.

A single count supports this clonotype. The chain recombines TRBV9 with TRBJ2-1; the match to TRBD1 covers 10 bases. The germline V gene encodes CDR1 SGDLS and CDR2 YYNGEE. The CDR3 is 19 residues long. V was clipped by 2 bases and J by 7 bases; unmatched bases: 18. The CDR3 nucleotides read TGTGCCAGCAGCGTGGGGACAGGGGTATACGGGAGGGCTTCAAATGAGCAGTTCTTC. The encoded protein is CASSVGTGVYGRASNEQFF.

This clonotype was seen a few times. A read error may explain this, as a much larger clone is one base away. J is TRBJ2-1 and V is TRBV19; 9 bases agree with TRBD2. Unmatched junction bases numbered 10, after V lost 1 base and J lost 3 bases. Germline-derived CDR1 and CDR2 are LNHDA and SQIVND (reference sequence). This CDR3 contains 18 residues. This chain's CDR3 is CASSIAHSGSAIYNEQFF. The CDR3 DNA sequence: TGTGCCAGTAGTATAGCCCATAGCGGGAGTGCCATCTACAATGAGCAGTTCTTC.

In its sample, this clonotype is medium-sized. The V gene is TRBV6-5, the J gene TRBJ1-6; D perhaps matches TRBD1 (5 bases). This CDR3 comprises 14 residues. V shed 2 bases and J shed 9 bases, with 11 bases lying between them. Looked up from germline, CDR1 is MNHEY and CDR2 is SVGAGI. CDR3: CASSYGQGGSPLHF. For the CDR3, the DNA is TGTGCCAGCAGTTACGGGCAGGGCGGTTCACCCCTCCACTTT.

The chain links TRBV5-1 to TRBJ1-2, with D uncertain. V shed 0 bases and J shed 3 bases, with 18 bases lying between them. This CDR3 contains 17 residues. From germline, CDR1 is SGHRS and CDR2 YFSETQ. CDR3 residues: CASSLGVGVALYYGYTF. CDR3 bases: TGCGCCAGCAGCTTGGGCGTGGGAGTAGCACTTTACTATGGCTACACCTTC.

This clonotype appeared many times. CDR3 amino acids: CASSPQGPSGSGEQFF. CDR3 nucleotide sequence: TGTGCCAGCAGCCCTCAAGGCCCTAGCGGGAGTGGTGAGCAGTTCTTC. The J gene is TRBJ2-1, the V gene TRBV6-2 or TRBV6-3; 10 nucleotides line up with TRBD2. The trim removed 6 bases at V and 9 bases at J, leaving 14 bases unmatched. Per the germline V gene, CDR1 is MNHEY and CDR2 is SVGEGT. The CDR3 loop spans 16 amino acids.

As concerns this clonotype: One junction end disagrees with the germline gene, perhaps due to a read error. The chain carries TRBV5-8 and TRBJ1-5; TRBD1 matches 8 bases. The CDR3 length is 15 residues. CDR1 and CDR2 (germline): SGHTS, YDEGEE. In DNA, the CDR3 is TGTGCCAGCAGCTTAGGGACAGGCATTAATCAGCCCAAGCATTTT. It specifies CASSLGTGINQPKHF.

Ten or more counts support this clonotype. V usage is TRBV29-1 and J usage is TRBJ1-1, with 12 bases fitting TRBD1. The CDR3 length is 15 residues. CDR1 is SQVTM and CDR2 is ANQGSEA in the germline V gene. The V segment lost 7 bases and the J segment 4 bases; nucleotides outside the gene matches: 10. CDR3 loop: CSAGTGGAWVTEAFF. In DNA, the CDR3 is TGCAGCGCCGGGACAGGGGGCGCTTGGGTCACTGAAGCTTTCTTT.

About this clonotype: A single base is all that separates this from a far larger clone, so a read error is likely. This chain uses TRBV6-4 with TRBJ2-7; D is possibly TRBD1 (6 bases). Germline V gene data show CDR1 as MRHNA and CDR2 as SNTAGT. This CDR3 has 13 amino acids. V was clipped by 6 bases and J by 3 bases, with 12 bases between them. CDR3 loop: CASRQQGSYEQYF. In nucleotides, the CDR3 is TGTGCCAGCAGACAACAGGGAAGCTACGAGCAGTACTTC.

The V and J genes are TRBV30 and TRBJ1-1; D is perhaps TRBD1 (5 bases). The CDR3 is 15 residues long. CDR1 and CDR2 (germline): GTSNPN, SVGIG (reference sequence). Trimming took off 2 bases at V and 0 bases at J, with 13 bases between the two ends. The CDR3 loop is CAWSRGETMNTEAFF. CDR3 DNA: TGTGCCTGGAGTAGAGGGGAAACCATGAACACTGAAGCTTTCTTT. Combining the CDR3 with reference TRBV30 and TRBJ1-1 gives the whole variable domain SQTIHQWPATLVQPVGSPLSLECTVEGTSNPNLYWYRQAAGRGLQLLFYSVGIGQISSEVPQNLSASRPQDRQFILSSKKLLLSDSGFYLCAWSRGETMNTEAFFGQGTRLTVV.

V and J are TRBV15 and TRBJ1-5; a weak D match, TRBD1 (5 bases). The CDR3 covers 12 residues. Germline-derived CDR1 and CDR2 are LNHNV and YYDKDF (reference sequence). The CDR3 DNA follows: TGTTTCACCAGCAGGGATAATCAGCCCCAGCATTTT. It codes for CFTSRDNQPQHF.